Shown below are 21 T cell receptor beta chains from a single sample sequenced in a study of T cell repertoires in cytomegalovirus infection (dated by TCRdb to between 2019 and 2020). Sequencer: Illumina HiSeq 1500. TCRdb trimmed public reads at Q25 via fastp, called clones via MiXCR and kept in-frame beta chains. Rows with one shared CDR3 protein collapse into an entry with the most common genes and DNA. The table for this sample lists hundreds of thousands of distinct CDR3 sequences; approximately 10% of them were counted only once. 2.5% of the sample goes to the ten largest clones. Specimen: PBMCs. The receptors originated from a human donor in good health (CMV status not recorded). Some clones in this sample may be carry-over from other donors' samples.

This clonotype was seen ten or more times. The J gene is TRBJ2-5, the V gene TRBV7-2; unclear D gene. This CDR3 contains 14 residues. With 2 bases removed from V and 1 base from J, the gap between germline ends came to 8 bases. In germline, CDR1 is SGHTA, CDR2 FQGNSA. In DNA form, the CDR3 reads TGTGCCAGCAGCTTAACCCCCTCCCAAGAGACCCAGTACTTC. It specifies CASSLTPSQETQYF.

The chain's CDR3 is CASTWSGTKGTETQYF. The CDR3 region has the DNA TGTGCCAGCACCTGGAGCGGGACAAAAGGCACAGAGACCCAGTACTTC. This sequence joins TRBV5-5 and TRBJ2-5, with TRBD2 as a possible D gene (7 bases). The CDR3 is made up of 16 amino acids. Germline V lookup: CDR1 SGHKS, CDR2 YYEKEE (reference sequence). Trimming pared 6 bases from V and 4 bases from J, leaving 22 bases between.

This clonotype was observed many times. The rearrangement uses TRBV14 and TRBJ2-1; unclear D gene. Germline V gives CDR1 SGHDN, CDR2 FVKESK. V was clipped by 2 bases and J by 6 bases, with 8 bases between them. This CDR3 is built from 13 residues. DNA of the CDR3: TGTGCCAGCAGCCAATATAAGGGCAATGAGCAGTTCTTC. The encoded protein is CASSQYKGNEQFF. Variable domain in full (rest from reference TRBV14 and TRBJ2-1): EAGVTQFPSHSVIEKGQTVTLRCDPISGHDNLYWYRRVMGKEIKFLLHFVKESKQDESGMPNNRFLAERTGGTYSTLKVQPAELEDSGVYFCASSQYKGNEQFFGPGTRLTVL.

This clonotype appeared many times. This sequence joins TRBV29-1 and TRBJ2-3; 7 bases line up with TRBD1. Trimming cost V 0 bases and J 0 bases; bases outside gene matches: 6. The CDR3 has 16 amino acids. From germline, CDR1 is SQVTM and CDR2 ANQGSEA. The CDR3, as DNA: TGCAGCGTTGAAGAAAGGACGACAGGGAGCACAGATACGCAGTATTTT. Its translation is CSVEERTTGSTDTQYF.

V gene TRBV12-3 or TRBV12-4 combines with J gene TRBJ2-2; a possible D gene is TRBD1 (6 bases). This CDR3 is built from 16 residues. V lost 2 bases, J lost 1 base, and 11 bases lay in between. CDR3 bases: TGTGCCAGCAGTTTACTAGGACAGAGGAACACCGGGGAGCTGTTTTTT. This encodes CASSLLGQRNTGELFF.

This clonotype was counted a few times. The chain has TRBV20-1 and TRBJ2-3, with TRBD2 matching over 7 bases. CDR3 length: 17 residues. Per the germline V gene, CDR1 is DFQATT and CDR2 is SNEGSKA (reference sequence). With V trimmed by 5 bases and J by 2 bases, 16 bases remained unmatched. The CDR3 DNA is TGCAGTGCTCCCCGCCCCAGGGCTAGCGGTATCACAGATACGCAGTATTTT. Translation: CSAPRPRASGITDTQYF.

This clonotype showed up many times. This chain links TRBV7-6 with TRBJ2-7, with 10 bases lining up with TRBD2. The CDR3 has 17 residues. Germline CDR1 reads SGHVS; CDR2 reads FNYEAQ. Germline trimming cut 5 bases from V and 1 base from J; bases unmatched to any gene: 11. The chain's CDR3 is CASSPTTAGGASYEQYF. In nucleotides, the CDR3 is TGTGCCAGCAGCCCTACTACAGCGGGGGGGGCGTCCTACGAGCAGTACTTC.

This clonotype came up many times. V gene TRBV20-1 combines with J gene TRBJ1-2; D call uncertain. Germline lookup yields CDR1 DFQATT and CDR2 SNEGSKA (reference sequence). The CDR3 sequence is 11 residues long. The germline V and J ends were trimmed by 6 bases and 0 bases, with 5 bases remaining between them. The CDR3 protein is CSARSNYGYTF. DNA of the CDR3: TGCAGTGCCAGGTCTAACTATGGCTACACCTTC.

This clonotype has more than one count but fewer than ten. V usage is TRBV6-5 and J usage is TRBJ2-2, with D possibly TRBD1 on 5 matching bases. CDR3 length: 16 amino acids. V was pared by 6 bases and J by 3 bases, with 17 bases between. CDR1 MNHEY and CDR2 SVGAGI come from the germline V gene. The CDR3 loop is CASRPYRLPDTGELFF. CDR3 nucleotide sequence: TGTGCCAGCAGGCCTTACAGGCTTCCGGACACCGGGGAGCTGTTTTTT.

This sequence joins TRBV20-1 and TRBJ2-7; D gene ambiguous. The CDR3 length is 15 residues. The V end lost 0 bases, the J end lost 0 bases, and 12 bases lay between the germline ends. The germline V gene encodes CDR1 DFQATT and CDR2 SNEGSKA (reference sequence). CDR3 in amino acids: CSARDLRAGSYEQYF. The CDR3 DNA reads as TGCAGTGCTAGAGATCTGAGAGCAGGCTCCTACGAGCAGTACTTC.

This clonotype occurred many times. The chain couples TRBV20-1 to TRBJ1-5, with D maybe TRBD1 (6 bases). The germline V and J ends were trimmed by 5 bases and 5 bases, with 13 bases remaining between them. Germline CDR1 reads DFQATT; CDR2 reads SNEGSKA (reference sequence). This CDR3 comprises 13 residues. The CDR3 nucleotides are TGCAGTGCTGCCAAGGGGGTCGATCAGCCCCAGCATTTT. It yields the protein CSAAKGVDQPQHF.

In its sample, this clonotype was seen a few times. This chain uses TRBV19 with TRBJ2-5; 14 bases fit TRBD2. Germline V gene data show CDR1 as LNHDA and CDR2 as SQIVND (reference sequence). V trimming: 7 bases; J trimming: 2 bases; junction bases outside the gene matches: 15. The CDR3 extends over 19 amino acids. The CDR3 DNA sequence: TGTGCCAGTACCGCACGCCCCGGGACTAGCGGGGGCCTTCAAGAGACCCAGTACTTC. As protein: CASTARPGTSGGLQETQYF.

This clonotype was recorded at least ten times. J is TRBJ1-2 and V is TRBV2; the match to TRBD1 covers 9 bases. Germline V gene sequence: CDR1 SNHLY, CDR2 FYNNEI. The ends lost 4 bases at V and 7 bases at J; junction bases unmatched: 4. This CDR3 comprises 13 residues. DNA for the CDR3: TGTGCCAGCAGTGTACAGGGGGCGGGTGGCTACACCTTC. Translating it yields CASSVQGAGGYTF.

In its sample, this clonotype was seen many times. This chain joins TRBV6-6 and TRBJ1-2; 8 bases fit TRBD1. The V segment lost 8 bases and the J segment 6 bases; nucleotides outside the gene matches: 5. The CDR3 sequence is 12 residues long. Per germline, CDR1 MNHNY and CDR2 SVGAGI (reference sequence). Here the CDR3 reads CASRQGIDGYTF. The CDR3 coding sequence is TGTGCCAGCCGACAGGGGATCGATGGCTACACCTTC.

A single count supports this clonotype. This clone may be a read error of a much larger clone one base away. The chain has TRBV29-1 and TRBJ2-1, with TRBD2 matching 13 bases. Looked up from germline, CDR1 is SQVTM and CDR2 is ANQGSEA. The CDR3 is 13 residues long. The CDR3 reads CSVRTSGGYEQVF. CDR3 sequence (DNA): TGCAGCGTTCGGACTAGCGGGGGCTATGAGCAGGTCTTC.

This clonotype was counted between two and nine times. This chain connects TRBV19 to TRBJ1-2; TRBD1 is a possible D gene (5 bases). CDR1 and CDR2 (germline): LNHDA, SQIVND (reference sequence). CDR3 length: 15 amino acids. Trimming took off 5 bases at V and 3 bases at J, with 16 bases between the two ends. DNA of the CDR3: TGTGCCAGTAGTCTGGGAGATGGGGCATACTATGGCTACACCTTC. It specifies CASSLGDGAYYGYTF.

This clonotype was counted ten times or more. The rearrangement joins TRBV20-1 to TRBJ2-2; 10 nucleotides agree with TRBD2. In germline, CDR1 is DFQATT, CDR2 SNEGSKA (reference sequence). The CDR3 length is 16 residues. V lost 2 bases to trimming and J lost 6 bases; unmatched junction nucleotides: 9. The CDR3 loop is CSARPPLAGVAGELFF. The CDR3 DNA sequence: TGCAGTGCTAGACCTCCTCTAGCGGGGGTGGCCGGGGAGCTGTTTTTT.

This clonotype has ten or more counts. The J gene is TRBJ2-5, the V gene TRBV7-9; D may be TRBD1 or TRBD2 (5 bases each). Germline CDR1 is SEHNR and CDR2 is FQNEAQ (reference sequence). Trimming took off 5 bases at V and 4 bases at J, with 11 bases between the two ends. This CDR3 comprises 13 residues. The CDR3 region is CASSRDRGETQYF. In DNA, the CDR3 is TGTGCCAGCAGCCGGGACCGTGGAGAGACCCAGTACTTC.

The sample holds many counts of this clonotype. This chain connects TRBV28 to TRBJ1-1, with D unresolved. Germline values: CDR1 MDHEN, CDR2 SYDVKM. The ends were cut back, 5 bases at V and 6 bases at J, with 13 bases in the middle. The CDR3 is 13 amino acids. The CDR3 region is CASSPPWGSEAFF. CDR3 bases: TGTGCCAGCAGTCCCCCCTGGGGTTCTGAAGCTTTCTTT. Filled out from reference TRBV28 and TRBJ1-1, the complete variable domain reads DVKVTQSSRYLVKRTGEKVFLECVQDMDHENMFWYRQDPGLGLRLIYFSYDVKMKEKGDIPEGYSVSREKKERFSLILESASTNQTSMYLCASSPPWGSEAFFGQGTRLTVV.

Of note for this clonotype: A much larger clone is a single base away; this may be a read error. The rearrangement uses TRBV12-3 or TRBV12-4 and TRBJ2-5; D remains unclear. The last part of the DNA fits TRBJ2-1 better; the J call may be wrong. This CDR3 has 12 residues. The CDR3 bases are TGTGCCAGCAAAGCAAAGAAAGAGACCCAGTTCTTC. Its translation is CASKAKKETQFF.

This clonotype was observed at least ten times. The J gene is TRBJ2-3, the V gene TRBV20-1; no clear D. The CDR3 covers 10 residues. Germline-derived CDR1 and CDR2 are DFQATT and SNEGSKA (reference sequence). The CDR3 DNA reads TGCAGCGCACCGGGAGATACGCAGTATTTT. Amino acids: CSAPGDTQYF.